This T cell receptor (beta chain) was recovered during a study of CD8 T cells in ankylosing spondylitis. V lost 1 base and J lost 6, with 13 bases in between. Looked up from germline, CDR1 is LNHNV and CDR2 is YYDKDF (reference sequence). This CDR3 has 14 amino acids. Generation of TCR beta libraries employed quantitative 5'-RACE incorporating molecular barcodes. One entry per CDR3 protein results from TCRdb running MiXCR on the 5' RACE reads. The table lists under 300,000 distinct CDR3 sequences, over 8.5% of them singletons. The chain uses TRBV15 and TRBJ2-7; D unclear. The specimen sequenced was blood, either unsorted or a sorted T cell fraction (not recorded which). This TCR was recovered from a male donor with ankylosing spondylitis or in good health (not recorded which). The CDR3: CATSRVGLGSEQYF. CDR3 DNA sequence: TGTGCCACCAGCAGAGTCGGCCTTGGGTCCGAGCAGTACTTC.